These T cell receptor beta chains were read from a single sample in a study of shared clonotypes between healthy human individuals. Libraries were prepared by immunoSEQ multiplex PCR; TCRdb keeps only in-frame clonotypes and omits some of them. In the table there are fewer than 2.5 million clones, over 85% of which are singletons. Sequenced: naive CD4+ T cells from PBMCs. Source of these receptors: a man between 18 and 35 years old in good health. Some clones in this sample may be carry-over from other donors' samples. CDR3s include the opening cysteine and the closing phenylalanine or tryptophan. A D gene is named only where the DNA matches it firmly. Clone size is shown for a subset of rows, as once, few, many or a class of expanded clone.

>TRBV27|TRBD1|NA|TRBJ1-1
TGTGCCAGCCGACAGGGGGCGCGCACTGAAGCTTTCTTT
CASRQGARTEAFF
>TRBV4-1|NA|NA|TRBJ1-4
TGCGCCAGCAGCCAAGATCGAAGCTCGACAGTCGGAAAACAACTGTTTTTT
CASSQDRSSTVGKQLFF
>TRBV6-1|NA|once|TRBJ1-2
TGTGCCAGCAGTGAAAGGTCGGGCTTTAACTATGGCTACACCTTC
CASSERSGFNYGYTF
>TRBV7-9|TRBD2|NA|TRBJ2-5
TGTGCCAGCAGCTTTCTAGCGGGAGCGGAGACCCAGTACTTC
CASSFLAGAETQYF
>TRBV28|TRBD2|NA|TRBJ2-2
TGTGCCAGCAGTTTATCGGGACTAGCAGCGAACACCGGGGAGCTGTTTTTT
CASSLSGLAANTGELFF
>TRBV7-2|TRBD1|once|TRBJ2-7
TGTGCCAGCAGCTTAGGGGGGACAGGGTACTACGAGCAGTACTTC
CASSLGGTGYYEQYF
>TRBV13|NA|NA|TRBJ2-1
TGTGCCAGCAGACCCTATACGGCCTACAATGAGCAGTTCTTC
CASRPYTAYNEQFF
>TRBV5-8|NA|NA|TRBJ2-1
TGTGCCAGCACTGAACAGAAGCAGTTCTTC
CASTEQKQFF
>TRBV18|NA|NA|TRBJ2-7
TGTGCCAGCTCTTCGGGGCTTTCCTACGAGCAGTACTTC
CASSSGLSYEQYF
>TRBV28|TRBD1|once|TRBJ1-2
TGTGCCAGCAGTTTAACCGGGACAGGGGGTATCTATGGCTACACCTTC
CASSLTGTGGIYGYTF
>TRBV6-1|NA|NA|TRBJ2-2
TGTGCCAGCAGTGTCGAAGAATTCCACGGGGAGCTGTTTTTT
CASSVEEFHGELFF
>TRBV5-1|TRBD2|NA|TRBJ2-7
TGCGCCAGCCGTCGGTATAGCGGGAGGGCGGAAAGTTACGAGCAGTACTTC
CASRRYSGRAESYEQYF
>TRBV28|NA|NA|TRBJ1-4
TGTGCCAGCAGTTTAACGAGGAGGGCCGGTCAGTCTAATGAAAAACTGTTTTTT
CASSLTRRAGQSNEKLFF
>TRBV5-1|TRBD1|NA|TRBJ2-5
TGCGCCAGCAGCTTCGAGGGGGCGAGGGAGACCCAGTACTTC
CASSFEGARETQYF
>TRBV18|TRBD1|NA|TRBJ1-1
TGTGCCAGCTCATCCCGACAGGGGGGCGCAAACACTGAAGCTTTCTTT
CASSSRQGGANTEAFF
>TRBV6-4|TRBD1|NA|TRBJ1-2
TGTGCCAGCAGTCACGGACAGGGCTATGGCTACACCTTC
CASSHGQGYGYTF
>TRBV5-8|NA|NA|TRBJ1-1
TGTGCCAGCAGCTTGGACCCAAGGGACACTGAAGCTTTCTTT
CASSLDPRDTEAFF
>TRBV13|NA|NA|TRBJ1-3
TGTGCCAGCAGCCCCGGCGATGGAGGAGGGGGAAACACCATATATTTT
CASSPGDGGGGNTIYF
>TRBV30|NA|NA|TRBJ1-5
TGTGCCTGGAGTGTATCCGGAGGGTTCAGCAATCAGCCCCAGCATTTT
CAWSVSGGFSNQPQHF
>TRBV27|NA|NA|TRBJ1-5
TGTGCCAGCAGTGCAAGGGCCTATAGCAATCAGCCCCAGCATTTT
CASSARAYSNQPQHF
>TRBV15|TRBD1|NA|TRBJ1-1
TGTGCCACCAGCAGAGGAGGGGGCAACGGTGAAGCTTTCTTT
CATSRGGGNGEAFF
>TRBV10-3|NA|NA|TRBJ2-5
TGTGCCATTAAGAACCGGGTCCAAGAGACCCAGTACTTC
CAIKNRVQETQYF
>TRBV28|NA|NA|TRBJ2-7
TGTGCCAGCAGTCCATACCTGGTTGGGTACGAGCAGTACTTC
CASSPYLVGYEQYF
>TRBV28|TRBD1|NA|TRBJ1-2
TGTGCCAGCAGTTCAGGGGGCGGGTTCGAGGGTGGCTACACCTTC
CASSSGGGFEGGYTF
>TRBV5-1|NA|NA|TRBJ1-1
TGCGCCAGCAGCTCGGAAACCAGGGGAACTGAAGCTTTCTTT
CASSSETRGTEAFF
>TRBV7-2|TRBD2|NA|TRBJ2-2
TGTGCCAGCAGCTCCAGATTACTAGCGGGAGGGAAGAACACCGGGGAGCTGTTTTTT
CASSSRLLAGGKNTGELFF
>TRBV19|NA|NA|TRBJ2-3
TGTGCCAGTACCTCGGGTGGCCTTCATACGCAGTATTTT
CASTSGGLHTQYF
>TRBV30|TRBD2|NA|TRBJ2-1
TGTGCCTGGAGTCCCGGAAGGACTAGCGGGAGTTACAATGAGCAGTTCTTC
CAWSPGRTSGSYNEQFF
>TRBV5-4|NA|NA|TRBJ2-3
TGTGCCAGCACCCCAAATTTGGGCCGCACAGATACGCAGTATTTT
CASTPNLGRTDTQYF
>TRBV9|TRBD2|NA|TRBJ2-1
TGTGCCAGCAGCGTTGCTAGCGGGATGTACAATGAGCAGTTCTTC
CASSVASGMYNEQFF
>TRBV27|TRBD1|NA|TRBJ1-4
TGTGCCAGCAGTTTATCGTTTCGGACAGGAGAAAAACTGTTTTTT
CASSLSFRTGEKLFF
>TRBV20-1|NA|NA|TRBJ1-2
TGCAGTGCTATCTCGGGGGCGGCCTACACCTTC
CSAISGAAYTF
>TRBV5-1|TRBD2|NA|TRBJ2-7
TGCGCCAGCAGCGGAGCGGGGTACGAGCAGTACTTC
CASSGAGYEQYF
>TRBV27|TRBD2|NA|TRBJ2-1
TGTGCCAGCAGCCGCGGACTAGGCTCCTACAATGAGCAGTTCTTC
CASSRGLGSYNEQFF
>TRBV6-4|NA|NA|TRBJ2-2
TGTGCCAGCAGTGACCCCGGGACATCGGTGAACACCGGGGAGCTGTTTTTT
CASSDPGTSVNTGELFF
>TRBV9|TRBD1|NA|TRBJ1-2
TGTGCCAGCAGCGGCCGGGACAGGGGTGTCCTTGGCTACACCTTC
CASSGRDRGVLGYTF
>TRBV7-2|TRBD2|NA|TRBJ2-3
TGTGCCAGCAGCTTATACGGACTAGCGGGTAGCGATACGCAGTATTTT
CASSLYGLAGSDTQYF
>TRBV12-5|TRBD2|NA|TRBJ2-1
TGTGCTAGTGGTTTACTAGCGGGAGGAACCTACAATGAGCAGTTCTTC
CASGLLAGGTYNEQFF
>TRBV7-2|NA|NA|TRBJ1-5
TGTGCCAGCAGCTTAGAACGGAATCAGCCCCAGCATTTT
CASSLERNQPQHF
>TRBV28|NA|NA|TRBJ1-2
TGTGCCAGCAGCCTATTGGACGGTGGCTACACCTTC
CASSLLDGGYTF
>TRBV7-9|TRBD1|NA|TRBJ1-4
TGTGCCAGCAGCCTGGACAGGGCAATGACTAATGAAAAACTGTTTTTT
CASSLDRAMTNEKLFF
>TRBV5-1|TRBD2|NA|TRBJ2-1
TGCGCCAGCAGAGAGATAGCGGGAGGAGGGAACAATGAGCAGTTCTTC
CASREIAGGGNNEQFF
>TRBV5-1|NA|NA|TRBJ2-1
TGCGCCAGCAGCCGGACTGGGAATGAGCAGTTCTTC
CASSRTGNEQFF
>TRBV7-2|NA|NA|TRBJ2-4
TGTGCCAGCAGCTTAAATGGGCAAACAGTGAACATTCAGTACTTC
CASSLNGQTVNIQYF
>TRBV6-6|NA|NA|TRBJ1-5
TGTGCCAGCAGGCGGACAGATAGCAATCAGCCCCAGCATTTT
CASRRTDSNQPQHF
>TRBV2|NA|NA|TRBJ1-2
TGTGCCAGCAGTGGGCAGGGCAGGGCCAACTATGGCTACACCTTC
CASSGQGRANYGYTF
>TRBV29-1|NA|few|TRBJ1-1
TGCAGCGTTTGGTCGACTGAAGCTTTCTTT
CSVWSTEAFF
>TRBV19|NA|NA|TRBJ2-7
TGTGCCAGCCAGGGACCCAATTCCTACGAGCAGTACTTC
CASQGPNSYEQYF
>TRBV19|TRBD2|NA|TRBJ2-6
TGTGCCAGTAGTGCGGGGGGATCTGGGGCCAACGTCCTGACTTTC
CASSAGGSGANVLTF
>TRBV9|NA|NA|TRBJ2-6
TGTGCCAGCAGCTCCGGGACTCCGCGGGCCAACGTCCTGACTTTC
CASSSGTPRANVLTF
>TRBV5-4|NA|NA|TRBJ2-5
TGTGCCAGCAGCTTGGTCTCGGGTCCCCAAGAGACCCAGTACTTC
CASSLVSGPQETQYF
>TRBV7-8|TRBD2|NA|TRBJ2-4
TGTGCCAGCAGCCTTTTCGGGGGGGAGAGTGCCAAAAACATTCAGTACTTC
CASSLFGGESAKNIQYF
>TRBV6-6|NA|NA|TRBJ1-6
TGTGCCAGCAGGGACGCCGGGGGCCGGTATTCACCCCTCCACTTT
CASRDAGGRYSPLHF